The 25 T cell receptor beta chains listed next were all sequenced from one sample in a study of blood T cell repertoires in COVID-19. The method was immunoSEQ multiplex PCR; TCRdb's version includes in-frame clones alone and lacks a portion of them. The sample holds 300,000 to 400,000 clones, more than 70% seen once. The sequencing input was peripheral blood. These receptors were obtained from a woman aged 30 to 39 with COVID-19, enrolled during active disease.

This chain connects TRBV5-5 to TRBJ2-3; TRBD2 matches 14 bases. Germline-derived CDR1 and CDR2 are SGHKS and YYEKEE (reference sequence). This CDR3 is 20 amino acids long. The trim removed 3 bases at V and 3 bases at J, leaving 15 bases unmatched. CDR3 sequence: CASSWSGGPTSGRATDTQYF. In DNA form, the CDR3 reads TGTGCCAGCAGCTGGTCCGGGGGACCGACTAGCGGGAGGGCGACAGATACGCAGTATTTT.

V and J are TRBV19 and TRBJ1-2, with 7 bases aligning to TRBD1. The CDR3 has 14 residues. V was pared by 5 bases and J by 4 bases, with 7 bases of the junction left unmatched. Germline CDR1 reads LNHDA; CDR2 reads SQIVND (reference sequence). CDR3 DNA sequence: TGTGCCAGTAGTCTATTCCGGGACAGCTATGGCTACACCTTC. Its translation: CASSLFRDSYGYTF.

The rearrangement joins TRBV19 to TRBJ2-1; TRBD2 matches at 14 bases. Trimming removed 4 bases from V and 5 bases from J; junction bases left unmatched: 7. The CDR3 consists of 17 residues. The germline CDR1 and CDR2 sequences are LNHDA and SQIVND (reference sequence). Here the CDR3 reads CASSTGTSGRGDNEQFF. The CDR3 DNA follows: TGTGCCAGTAGTACCGGGACTAGCGGGAGAGGCGACAATGAGCAGTTCTTC.

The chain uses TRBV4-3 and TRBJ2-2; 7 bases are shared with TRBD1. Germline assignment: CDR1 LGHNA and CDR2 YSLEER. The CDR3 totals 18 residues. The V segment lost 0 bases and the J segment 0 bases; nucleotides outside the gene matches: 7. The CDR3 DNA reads TGCGCCAGCAGCCAAGATTGGGACAGCCCCGCGAACACCGGGGAGCTGTTTTTT. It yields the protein CASSQDWDSPANTGELFF.

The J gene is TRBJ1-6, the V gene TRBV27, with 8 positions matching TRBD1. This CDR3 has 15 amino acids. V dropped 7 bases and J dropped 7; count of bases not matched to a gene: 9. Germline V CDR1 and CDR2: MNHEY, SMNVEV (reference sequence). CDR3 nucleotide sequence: TGTGCCAGCACCTATACCCCAGGGGGCAATTCACCCCTCCACTTT. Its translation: CASTYTPGGNSPLHF.

CDR3 residues: CASRPGTPLGYEQYF. The CDR3 coding sequence is TGTGCCAGTAGGCCCGGGACTCCGCTTGGCTACGAGCAGTACTTC. V usage is TRBV19 and J usage is TRBJ2-7; the D gene is possibly TRBD2 (6 bases). The germline gives CDR1 LNHDA, CDR2 SQIVND (reference sequence). V was trimmed by 6 bases and J by 3 bases, leaving 18 bases between them. The CDR3 length is 15 residues.

CDR3 sequence reads: CASRRQGNQETQYF. The CDR3 nucleotides read TGTGCCAGCAGGAGACAGGGGAATCAAGAGACCCAGTACTTC. V is TRBV7-2 and J is TRBJ2-5, with 8 bases aligning to TRBD1. This CDR3 has 14 amino acids. Germline V CDR1 and CDR2: SGHTA, FQGNSA. J was trimmed by 2 bases and V by 6 bases; bases with no gene match: 5.

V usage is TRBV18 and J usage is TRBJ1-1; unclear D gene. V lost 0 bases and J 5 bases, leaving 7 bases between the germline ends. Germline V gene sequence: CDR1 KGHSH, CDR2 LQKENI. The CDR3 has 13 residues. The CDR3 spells CASSPPVDTEAFF. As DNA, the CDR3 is TGTGCCAGCTCACCACCCGTAGATACTGAAGCTTTCTTT.

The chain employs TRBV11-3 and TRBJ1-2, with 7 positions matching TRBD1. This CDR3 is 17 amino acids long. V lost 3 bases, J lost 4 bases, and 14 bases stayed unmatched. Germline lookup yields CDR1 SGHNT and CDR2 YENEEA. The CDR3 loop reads CASSLELTTGKIYGYTF. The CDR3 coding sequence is TGTGCCAGCAGCTTGGAATTGACGACAGGGAAGATCTATGGCTACACCTTC.

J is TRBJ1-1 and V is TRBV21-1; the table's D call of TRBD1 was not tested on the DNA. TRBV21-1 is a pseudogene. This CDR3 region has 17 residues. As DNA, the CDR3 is TGTGCCAGCAGCAAAGGGACAGGCATATCAATCCCCACTGAAGCTTTCTTT. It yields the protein CASSKGTGISIPTEAFF.

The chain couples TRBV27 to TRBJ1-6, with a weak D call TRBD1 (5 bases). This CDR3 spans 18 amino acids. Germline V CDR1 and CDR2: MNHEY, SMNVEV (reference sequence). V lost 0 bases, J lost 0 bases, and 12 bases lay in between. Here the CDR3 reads CASSLSFVDTSYNSPLHF. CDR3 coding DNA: TGTGCCAGCAGTTTATCTTTCGTGGACACCTCCTATAATTCACCCCTCCACTTT.

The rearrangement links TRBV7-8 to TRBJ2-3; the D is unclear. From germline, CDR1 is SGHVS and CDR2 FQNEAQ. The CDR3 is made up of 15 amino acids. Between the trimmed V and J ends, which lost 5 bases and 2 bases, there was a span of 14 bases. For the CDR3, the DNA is TGTGCCAGCAGCGTGACCCGGGTCCCCACAGATACGCAGTATTTT. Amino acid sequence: CASSVTRVPTDTQYF.

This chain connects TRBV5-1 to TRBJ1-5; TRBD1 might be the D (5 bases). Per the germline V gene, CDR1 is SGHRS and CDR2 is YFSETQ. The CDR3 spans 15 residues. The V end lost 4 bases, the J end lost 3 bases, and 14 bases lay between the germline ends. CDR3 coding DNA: TGCGCCAGCAGCCCGGGGGACGAACTCAATCAGCCCCAGCATTTT. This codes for CASSPGDELNQPQHF. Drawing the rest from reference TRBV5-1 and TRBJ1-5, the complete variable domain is KAGVTQTPRYLIKTRGQQVTLSCSPISGHRSVSWYQQTPGQGLQFLFEYFSETQRNKGNFPGRFSGRQFSNSRSEMNVSTLELGDSALYLCASSPGDELNQPQHFGDGTRLSIL.

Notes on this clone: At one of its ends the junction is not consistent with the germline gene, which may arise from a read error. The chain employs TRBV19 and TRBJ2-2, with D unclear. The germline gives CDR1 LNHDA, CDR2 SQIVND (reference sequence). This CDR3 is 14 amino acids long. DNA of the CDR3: TGTGCCAGTAGTTCCCGCCAGAACCCCGGGGAGCTGTTTTTT. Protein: CASSSRQNPGELFF.

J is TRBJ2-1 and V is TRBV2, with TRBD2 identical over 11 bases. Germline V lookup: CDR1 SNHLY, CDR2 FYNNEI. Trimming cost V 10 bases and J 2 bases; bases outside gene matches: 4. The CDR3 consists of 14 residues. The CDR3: CAIKTSGAYNEQFF. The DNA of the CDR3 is TGTGCCATCAAGACTAGCGGGGCCTACAATGAGCAGTTCTTC.

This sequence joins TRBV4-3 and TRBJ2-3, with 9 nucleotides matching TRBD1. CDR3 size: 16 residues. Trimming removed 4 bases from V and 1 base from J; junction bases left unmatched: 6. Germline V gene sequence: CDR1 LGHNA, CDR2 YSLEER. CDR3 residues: CASSPRDRVGTDTQYF. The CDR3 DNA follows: TGCGCCAGCAGCCCCCGGGACAGGGTCGGCACAGATACGCAGTATTTT.

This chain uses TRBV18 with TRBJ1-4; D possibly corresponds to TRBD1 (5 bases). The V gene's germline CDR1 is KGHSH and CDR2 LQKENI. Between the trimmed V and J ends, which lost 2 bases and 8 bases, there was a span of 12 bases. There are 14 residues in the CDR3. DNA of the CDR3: TGTGCCAGCTCACCATCAGGGATTGAGGAAAAACTGTTTTTT. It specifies CASSPSGIEEKLFF.

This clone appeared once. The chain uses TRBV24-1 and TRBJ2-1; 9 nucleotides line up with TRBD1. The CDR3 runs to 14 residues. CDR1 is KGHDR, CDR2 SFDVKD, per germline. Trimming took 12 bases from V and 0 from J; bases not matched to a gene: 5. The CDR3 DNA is TGTGCCGTCGGGACAGGGAGCTCCTACAATGAGCAGTTCTTC. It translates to CAVGTGSSYNEQFF.

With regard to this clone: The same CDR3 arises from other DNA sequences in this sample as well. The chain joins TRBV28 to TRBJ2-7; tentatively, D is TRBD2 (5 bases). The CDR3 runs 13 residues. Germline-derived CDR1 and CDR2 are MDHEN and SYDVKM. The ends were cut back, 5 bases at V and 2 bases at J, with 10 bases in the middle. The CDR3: CASSPGGPYEQYF. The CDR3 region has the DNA TGTGCCAGCAGTCCCGGCGGGCCCTACGAGCAGTACTTC.

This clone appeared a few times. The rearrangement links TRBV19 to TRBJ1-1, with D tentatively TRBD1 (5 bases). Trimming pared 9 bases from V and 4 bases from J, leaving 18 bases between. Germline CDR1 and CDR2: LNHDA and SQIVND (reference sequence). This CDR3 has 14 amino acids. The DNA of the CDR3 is TGTGCCAGCACTCCCGGGGGACTAGGCACTGAAGCTTTCTTT. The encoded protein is CASTPGGLGTEAFF. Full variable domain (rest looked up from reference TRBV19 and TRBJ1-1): DGGITQSPKYLFRKEGQNVTLSCEQNLNHDAMYWYRQDPGQGLRLIYYSQIVNDFQKGDIAEGYSVSREKKESFPLTVTSAQKNPTAFYLCASTPGGLGTEAFFGQGTRLTVV.

The CDR3: CASSLTRQGVDQPQHF. In nucleotides, the CDR3 is TGTGCCAGCAGCTTAACCCGACAGGGAGTCGATCAGCCCCAGCATTTT. The chain recombines TRBV7-9 with TRBJ1-5, with TRBD1 identical over 7 bases. The CDR3 extends over 16 amino acids. The V and J ends lost 2 bases and 5 bases, in that order; junction bases with no gene match: 9. Germline V CDR1 and CDR2: SEHNR, FQNEAQ (reference sequence).

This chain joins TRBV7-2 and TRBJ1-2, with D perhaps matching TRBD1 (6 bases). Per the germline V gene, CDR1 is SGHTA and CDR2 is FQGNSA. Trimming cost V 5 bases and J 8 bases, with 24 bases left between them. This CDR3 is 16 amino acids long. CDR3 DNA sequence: TGTGCCAGCAGCCCTCATCAAGCCGGACAGACGGAAGGCTACACCTTC. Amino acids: CASSPHQAGQTEGYTF. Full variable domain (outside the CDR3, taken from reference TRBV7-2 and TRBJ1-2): GAGVSQSPSNKVTEKGKDVELRCDPISGHTALYWYRQSLGQGLEFLIYFQGNSAPDKSGLPSDRFSAERTGGSVSTLTIQRTQQEDSAVYLCASSPHQAGQTEGYTFGSGTRLTVV.

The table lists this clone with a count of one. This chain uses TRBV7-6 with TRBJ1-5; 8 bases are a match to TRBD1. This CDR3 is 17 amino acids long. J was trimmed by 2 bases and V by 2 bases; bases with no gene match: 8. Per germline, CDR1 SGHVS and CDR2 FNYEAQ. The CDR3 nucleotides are TGTGCCAGCAGCTTAAGGGGGGCAGGGGGCGGCAATCAGCCCCAGCATTTT. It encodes CASSLRGAGGGNQPQHF.

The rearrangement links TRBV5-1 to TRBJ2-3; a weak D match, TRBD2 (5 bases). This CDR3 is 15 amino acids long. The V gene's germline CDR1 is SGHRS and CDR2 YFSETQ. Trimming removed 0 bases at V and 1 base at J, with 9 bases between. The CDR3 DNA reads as TGCGCCAGCAGCTTGGTCGGGGTACGCACAGATACGCAGTATTTT. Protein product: CASSLVGVRTDTQYF.

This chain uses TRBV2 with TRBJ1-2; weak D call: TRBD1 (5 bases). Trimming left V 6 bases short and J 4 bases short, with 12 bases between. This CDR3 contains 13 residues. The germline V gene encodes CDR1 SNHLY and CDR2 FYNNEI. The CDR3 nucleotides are TGTGCCAGCAGAAAGACAGAGTCCTATGGCTACACCTTC. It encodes CASRKTESYGYTF. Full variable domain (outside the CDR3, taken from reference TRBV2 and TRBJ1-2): EPEVTQTPSHQVTQMGQEVILRCVPISNHLYFYWYRQILGQKVEFLVSFYNNEISEKSEIFDDQFSVERPDGSNFTLKIRSTKLEDSAMYFCASRKTESYGYTFGSGTRLTVV.